Each of the 11 T cell receptor beta chains below was sequenced from the same sample in a study of T-cell memory formation after mild COVID-19. Each CDR3 protein is one row after TCRdb ran MiXCR on the 5' RACE reads. The table has 35,000 to 45,000 distinct CDR3 sequences, under 7.5% seen once. Sequencing used PBMCs or a T cell subset sorted from them (not recorded which). Receptors originate from a man aged 18 to 30 who had mild COVID-19 (a few samples of this study predate the infection). Cell type and time point are not known.

This clonotype was counted ten times or more. The CDR3 spells CASSSDRYNEQFF. The CDR3 DNA is TGTGCCAGCAGCTCGGACAGATACAATGAGCAGTTCTTC. The chain links TRBV7-7 to TRBJ2-1; weak D call: TRBD1 (6 bases). Trimming took 4 bases from V and 4 from J, leaving 8 bases between them. In germline, CDR1 is SSHAT, CDR2 FNYEAQ (reference sequence). The CDR3 has 13 residues.

There are a few counts of this clonotype. This chain connects TRBV4-3 to TRBJ2-5, with 10 bases lining up with TRBD1. There are 15 residues in the CDR3. V shed 3 bases, J shed 4 bases, and the junction held 5 bases outside the gene matches. Germline CDR1 and CDR2: LGHNA and YSLEER. As DNA, the CDR3 is TGCGCCAGCAGCCAGGGGACAGGGGAAGGAGAGACCCAGTACTTC. This encodes CASSQGTGEGETQYF.

The chain links TRBV7-2 to TRBJ2-1, with 7 bases matching TRBD1. Germline CDR1 is SGHTA and CDR2 is FQGNSA. V dropped 2 bases and J dropped 15; count of bases not matched to a gene: 10. CDR3 length equals 13 residues. The CDR3 DNA follows: TGTGCCAGCAGCTTATCTGACAGGGTGGGATGGTTCTTC. It specifies CASSLSDRVGWFF.

This clonotype was detected only a few times. The chain joins TRBV6-2 or TRBV6-3 to TRBJ2-2, with 12 bases fitting TRBD1. The CDR3 has 15 amino acids. CDR1 and CDR2 (germline): MNHEY, SVGEGT. V lost 8 bases, J lost 11 bases, and 12 bases stayed unmatched. Written as DNA, the CDR3 is TGTGCCAGCGGTCCCCTATCCGGGACAGGGGGCGAGCTGTTTTTT. Translated, it gives CASGPLSGTGGELFF.

In its sample, this clonotype was seen many times. The chain uses TRBV7-9 and TRBJ2-5, with D possibly TRBD2 on 5 matching bases. The germline V gene encodes CDR1 SEHNR and CDR2 FQNEAQ (reference sequence). The ends were cut back, 8 bases at V and 4 bases at J, with 11 bases in the middle. This CDR3 comprises 12 residues. This CDR3 is CASEGRSETQYF. The CDR3 DNA reads TGTGCCAGCGAGGGCAGGTCAGAGACCCAGTACTTC.

This chain's CDR3 is CASSVSGAEAFF. Here the CDR3 DNA reads TGTGCCAGCAGTGTTTCTGGGGCTGAAGCTTTCTTT. V usage is TRBV2 and J usage is TRBJ1-1; D is uncertain. V gave up 4 bases and J gave up 6 bases, with 9 bases separating them. From germline, CDR1 is SNHLY and CDR2 FYNNEI. The CDR3 consists of 12 residues. Full variable domain (rest looked up from reference TRBV2 and TRBJ1-1): EPEVTQTPSHQVTQMGQEVILRCVPISNHLYFYWYRQILGQKVEFLVSFYNNEISEKSEIFDDQFSVERPDGSNFTLKIRSTKLEDSAMYFCASSVSGAEAFFGQGTRLTVV.

This clonotype showed up just a few times. This chain joins TRBV11-3 and TRBJ2-3, with D hard to call. This CDR3 has 14 amino acids. From germline, CDR1 is SGHNT and CDR2 YENEEA. The V end was cut by 1 base, the J end by 5 bases, with 10 bases between. The CDR3 is CASSLGSLGDTQYF. The CDR3, as DNA: TGTGCCAGCAGCTTAGGGAGCCTGGGAGATACGCAGTATTTT.

The genes are TRBV7-9 and TRBJ1-2; D may be TRBD1 (5 bases). In germline, CDR1 is SEHNR, CDR2 FQNEAQ (reference sequence). Trimming shortened V by 4 bases and J by 8 bases, and 14 bases separated the two germline ends. The CDR3 contains 13 residues. Written as DNA, the CDR3 is TGTGCCAGCAGCTGGGCAGGGAACGGCGGCTACACCTTC. Its translation is CASSWAGNGGYTF.

V is TRBV6-2 or TRBV6-3 and J is TRBJ2-7; TRBD2 is a possible D gene (5 bases). Trimming took off 2 bases at V and 1 base at J, with 15 bases between the two ends. This CDR3 is 16 amino acids long. CDR1 is MNHEY and CDR2 is SVGEGT in the germline V gene. CDR3 sequence: CASSYRRHAGSYEQYF. The CDR3 coding sequence is TGTGCCAGCAGTTACCGCCGACACGCGGGTTCCTACGAGCAGTACTTC.

This clonotype was detected many times. The genes are TRBV4-3 and TRBJ2-7; D is undetermined. There are 13 residues in the CDR3. V lost 0 bases and J lost 2, with 5 bases in between. CDR1 LGHNA and CDR2 YSLEER come from the germline V gene. Written as DNA, the CDR3 is TGCGCCAGCAGCCAAGATTGGACCTACGAGCAGTACTTC. This sequence encodes CASSQDWTYEQYF.

This clonotype was picked up a small number of times. This chain uses TRBV24-1 with TRBJ2-3; 8 nucleotides align to TRBD2. The V gene's germline CDR1 is KGHDR and CDR2 SFDVKD. The V and J ends lost 3 bases and 3 bases, in that order; junction bases with no gene match: 4. This CDR3 contains 15 residues. Written as DNA, the CDR3 is TGTGCCACCAGTGATCCGGGACTAGAAACAGATACGCAGTATTTT. Translating it yields CATSDPGLETDTQYF.